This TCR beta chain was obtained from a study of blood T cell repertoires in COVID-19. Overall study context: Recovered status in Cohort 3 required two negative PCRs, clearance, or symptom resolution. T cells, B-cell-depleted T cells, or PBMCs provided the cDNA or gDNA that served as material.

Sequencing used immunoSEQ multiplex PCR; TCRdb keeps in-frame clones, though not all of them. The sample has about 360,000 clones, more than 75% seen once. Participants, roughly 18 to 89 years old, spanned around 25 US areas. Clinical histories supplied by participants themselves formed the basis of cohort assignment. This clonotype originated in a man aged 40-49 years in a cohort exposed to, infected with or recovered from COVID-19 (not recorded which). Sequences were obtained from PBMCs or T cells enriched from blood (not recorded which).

The CDR3 nucleotides read TGTGCCAGCAGCGTAGCCCCCTGGACAGGGGGCGACGAGCAGTACTTC. Residues: CASSVAPWTGGDEQYF. V and J are TRBV9 and TRBJ2-7; 11 bases are shared with TRBD1. Per the germline V gene, CDR1 is SGDLS and CDR2 is YYNGEE. Trimming removed 0 bases from V and 5 bases from J; junction bases left unmatched: 7. The CDR3 is 16 residues long.